These 11 T cell receptor beta chains were sequenced from one sample in a study of T-cell reconstitution after alpha-beta-depleted transplantation in children. These receptors have no identified antigens. Study observations and caveats: Approximately two months post-transplant, alpha-beta T cells reportedly originated from several hundred expanded graft clones.

TCRbeta library preparation incorporated unique molecular identifiers. TCRdb ran MiXCR on the PCR reads and lists one entry per CDR3 protein. The sample has 30,000 or so distinct CDR3 sequences; under 7.5% are singletons. Sequencing was performed on peripheral blood, taken 60 days after TCRalphabeta/CD19-depleted stem cell transplant. These receptors all come from a child younger than two who had a stem cell transplant for acute myeloid leukemia, so the T cells may come from the graft donor.

This clonotype was picked up many times. The J gene is TRBJ2-3, the V gene TRBV5-1; D is unresolved. Per germline, CDR1 SGHRS and CDR2 YFSETQ. This CDR3 comprises 11 residues. The ends were cut back, 3 bases at V and 3 bases at J, with 2 bases in the middle. CDR3 region: CASSYTDTQYF. For the CDR3, the DNA is TGCGCCAGCAGCTATACAGATACGCAGTATTTT.

This clonotype was counted once. The genes are TRBV7-7 and TRBJ2-3, with TRBD2 identical over 7 bases. CDR3 length: 17 residues. After removal of 5 bases from V and 4 bases from J, the junction contained 15 bases not matched to a gene. Germline CDR1 reads SSHAT; CDR2 reads FNYEAQ (reference sequence). CDR3 amino acids: CASSLGRGRAEADTQYF. The CDR3 DNA follows: TGTGCCAGCAGCCTAGGGAGGGGCAGGGCGGAGGCAGATACGCAGTATTTT.

Ten or more counts support this clonotype. This chain joins TRBV2 and TRBJ2-5; weak D call: TRBD1 (5 bases). Between the trimmed V and J ends, which lost 11 bases and 3 bases, there was a span of 19 bases. The CDR3 loop spans 14 amino acids. The germline CDR1 and CDR2 sequences are SNHLY and FYNNEI. CDR3 coding DNA: TGTGCCTACTCGTCAGGGATTAGGGAAGAGACCCAGTACTTC. It codes for CAYSSGIREETQYF.

This clonotype was seen repeatedly, ten times or more. The chain employs TRBV27 and TRBJ2-5; TRBD1 matches 8 bases. CDR1 is MNHEY, CDR2 SMNVEV, per germline (reference sequence). The V and J ends lost 5 bases and 5 bases, in that order; junction bases with no gene match: 16. The CDR3 is 17 amino acids. The CDR3 nucleotides read TGTGCCAGCAGTCCCACTCAAATACAGGGGGAGGAGGAGACCCAGTACTTC. The encoded protein is CASSPTQIQGEEETQYF.

The sample holds many counts of this clonotype. V is TRBV20-1 and J is TRBJ2-2; 7 bases line up with TRBD1. This CDR3 is built from 15 residues. Germline V CDR1 and CDR2: DFQATT, SNEGSKA (reference sequence). Trimming at V came to 5 bases and at J to 4 bases, leaving 10 bases not matched to a gene. CDR3 DNA: TGCAGTGCTGGACGACAGGGAAAAGGCACCGGGGAGCTGTTTTTT. Translating it yields CSAGRQGKGTGELFF.

This clonotype was seen repeatedly, ten times or more. This rearrangement joins TRBV28 to TRBJ2-7; no definite D call. The CDR3 spans 11 residues. Germline assignment: CDR1 MDHEN and CDR2 SYDVKM. V was cut by 6 bases and J by 2 bases, with 5 bases left in between. CDR3 sequence: CASSFAYEQYF. CDR3 bases: TGTGCCAGCAGCTTCGCCTACGAGCAGTACTTC.

This clonotype was observed many times. This chain links TRBV7-2 with TRBJ2-7; D is undetermined. The V and J ends lost 5 bases and 4 bases respectively, with 18 bases between them. Germline V lookup: CDR1 SGHTA, CDR2 FQGNSA. This CDR3 spans 15 amino acids. CDR3 DNA sequence: TGTGCCAGCAGCCCTAAACGTTTGGGTCGTTACGAGCAGTACTTC. This codes for CASSPKRLGRYEQYF.

The chain links TRBV9 to TRBJ2-2; weak D call: TRBD2 (5 bases). From germline, CDR1 is SGDLS and CDR2 YYNGEE. The CDR3 has 14 residues. V lost 1 base and J lost 7, with 11 bases in between. The CDR3 sequence: CASSVSRAGGELFF. CDR3 bases: TGTGCCAGCAGCGTATCTAGGGCGGGCGGGGAGCTGTTTTTT.

The sample holds many counts of this clonotype. The rearrangement joins TRBV6-2 or TRBV6-3 to TRBJ2-3, with D tentatively TRBD2 (5 bases). The CDR3 loop spans 15 amino acids. Trimming pared 6 bases from V and 2 bases from J, leaving 15 bases between. The germline gives CDR1 MNHEY, CDR2 SVGEGT. The CDR3 spells CASSPRLLHTDTQYF. The CDR3 nucleotides read TGTGCCAGCAGCCCGAGACTACTCCACACAGATACGCAGTATTTT.

This clonotype was recorded at least ten times. The V gene is TRBV29-1, the J gene TRBJ1-1, with unresolved D. The CDR3 length is 11 residues. Germline V lookup: CDR1 SQVTM, CDR2 ANQGSEA. V lost 4 bases to trimming and J lost 6 bases, with 9 bases between them. CDR3: CSVVVGPEAFF. The DNA for the CDR3 is TGCAGCGTTGTGGTAGGACCTGAAGCTTTCTTT.

This clonotype has ten or more counts. V usage is TRBV25-1 and J usage is TRBJ1-2; 7 bases map to TRBD1. The germline gives CDR1 MGHDK, CDR2 SYGVNS. With 3 bases clipped from V and 5 bases from J, the junction kept 12 bases outside the gene matches. This CDR3 comprises 16 residues. The CDR3 loop reads CASSDSARTGGYGYTF. The CDR3 nucleotides are TGTGCCAGCAGTGATTCAGCGAGGACAGGAGGGTATGGCTACACCTTC.